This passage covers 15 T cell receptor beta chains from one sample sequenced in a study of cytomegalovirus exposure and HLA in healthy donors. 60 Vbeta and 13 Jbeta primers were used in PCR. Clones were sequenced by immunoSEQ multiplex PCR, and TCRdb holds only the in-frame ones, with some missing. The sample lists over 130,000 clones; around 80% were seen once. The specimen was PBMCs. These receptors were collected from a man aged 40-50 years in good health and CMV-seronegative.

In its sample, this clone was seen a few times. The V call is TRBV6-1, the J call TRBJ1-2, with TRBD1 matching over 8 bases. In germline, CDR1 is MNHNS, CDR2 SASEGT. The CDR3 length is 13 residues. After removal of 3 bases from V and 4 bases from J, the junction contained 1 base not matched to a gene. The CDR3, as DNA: TGTGCCAGCAGTGATGGGACAGGCTATGGCTACACCTTC. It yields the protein CASSDGTGYGYTF.

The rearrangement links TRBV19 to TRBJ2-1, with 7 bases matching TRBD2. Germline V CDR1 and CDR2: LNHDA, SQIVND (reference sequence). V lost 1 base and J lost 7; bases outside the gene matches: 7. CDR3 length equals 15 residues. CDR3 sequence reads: CASSIGGGRANEQFF. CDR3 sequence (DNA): TGTGCCAGTAGTATAGGAGGAGGGAGGGCGAATGAGCAGTTCTTC.

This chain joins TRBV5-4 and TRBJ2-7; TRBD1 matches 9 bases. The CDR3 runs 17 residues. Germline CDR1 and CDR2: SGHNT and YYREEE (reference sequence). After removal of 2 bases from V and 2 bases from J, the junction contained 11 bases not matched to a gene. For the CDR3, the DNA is TGTGCCAGCAGCTTCAGAGGACAGGGGCCTGGGGCCTACGAGCAGTACTTC. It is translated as CASSFRGQGPGAYEQYF.

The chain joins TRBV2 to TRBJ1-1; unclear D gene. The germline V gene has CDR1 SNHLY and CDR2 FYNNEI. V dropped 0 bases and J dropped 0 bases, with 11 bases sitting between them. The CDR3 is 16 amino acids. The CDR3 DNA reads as TGTGCCAGCAGTGAAGCCTCCGGGAGGATGAACACTGAAGCTTTCTTT. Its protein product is CASSEASGRMNTEAFF. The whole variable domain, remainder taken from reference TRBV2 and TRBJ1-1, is EPEVTQTPSHQVTQMGQEVILRCVPISNHLYFYWYRQILGQKVEFLVSFYNNEISEKSEIFDDQFSVERPDGSNFTLKIRSTKLEDSAMYFCASSEASGRMNTEAFFGQGTRLTVV.

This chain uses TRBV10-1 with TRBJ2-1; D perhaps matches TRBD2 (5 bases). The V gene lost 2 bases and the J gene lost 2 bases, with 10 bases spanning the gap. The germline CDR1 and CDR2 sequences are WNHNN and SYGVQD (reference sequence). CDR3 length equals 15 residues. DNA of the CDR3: TGCGCCAGCAGTGAGGGGCGAGGGACCTACAATGAGCAGTTCTTC. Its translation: CASSEGRGTYNEQFF.

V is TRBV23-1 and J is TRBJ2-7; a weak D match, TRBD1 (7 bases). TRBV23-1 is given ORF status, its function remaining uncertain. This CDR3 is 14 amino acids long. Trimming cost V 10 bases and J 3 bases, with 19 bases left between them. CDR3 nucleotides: TGCGCCATCCGGGGTCTGCAGGGGGGCTACGAGCAGTACTTC. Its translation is CAIRGLQGGYEQYF.

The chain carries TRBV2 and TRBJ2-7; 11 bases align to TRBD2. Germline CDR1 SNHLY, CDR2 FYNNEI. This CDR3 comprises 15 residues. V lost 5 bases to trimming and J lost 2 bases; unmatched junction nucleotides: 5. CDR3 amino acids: CASSYTSGGAYEQYF. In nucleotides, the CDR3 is TGTGCCAGCAGTTACACTAGCGGGGGTGCCTACGAGCAGTACTTC.

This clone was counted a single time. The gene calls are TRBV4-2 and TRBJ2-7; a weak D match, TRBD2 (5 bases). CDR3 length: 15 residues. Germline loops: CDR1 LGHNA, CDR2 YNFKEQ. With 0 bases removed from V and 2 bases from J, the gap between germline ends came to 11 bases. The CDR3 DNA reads TGTGCCAGCAGCCAAGATCAACTAGAACCCTACGAGCAGTACTTC. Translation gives CASSQDQLEPYEQYF.

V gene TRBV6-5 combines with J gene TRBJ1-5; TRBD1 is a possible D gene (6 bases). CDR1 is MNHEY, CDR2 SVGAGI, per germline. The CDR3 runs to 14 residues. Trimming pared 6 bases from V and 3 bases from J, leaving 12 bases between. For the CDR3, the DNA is TGTGCCAGCAGCCCAACAGGGCACAATCAGCCCCAGCATTTT. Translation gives CASSPTGHNQPQHF.

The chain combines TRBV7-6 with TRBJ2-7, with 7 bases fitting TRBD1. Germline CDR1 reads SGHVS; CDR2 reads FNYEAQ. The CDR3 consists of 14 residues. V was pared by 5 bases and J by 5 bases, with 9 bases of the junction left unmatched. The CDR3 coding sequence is TGTGCCAGCAGCCCGAAGGGACAGCGCGACGAGCAGTACTTC. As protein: CASSPKGQRDEQYF.

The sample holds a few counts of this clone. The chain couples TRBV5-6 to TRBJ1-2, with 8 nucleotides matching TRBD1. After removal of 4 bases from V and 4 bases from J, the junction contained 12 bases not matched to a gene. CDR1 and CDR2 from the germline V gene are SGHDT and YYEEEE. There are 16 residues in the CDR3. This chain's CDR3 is CASSPLGQGASYGYTF. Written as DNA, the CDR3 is TGTGCCAGCAGCCCCTTGGGGCAGGGGGCTAGCTATGGCTACACCTTC.

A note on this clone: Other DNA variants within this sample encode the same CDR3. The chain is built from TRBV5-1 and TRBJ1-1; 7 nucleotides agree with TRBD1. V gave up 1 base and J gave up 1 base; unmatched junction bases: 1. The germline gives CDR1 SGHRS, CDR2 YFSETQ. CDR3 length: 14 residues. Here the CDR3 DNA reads TGCGCCAGCAGCTTGAACAGGGGGAACACTGAAGCTTTCTTT. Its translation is CASSLNRGNTEAFF.

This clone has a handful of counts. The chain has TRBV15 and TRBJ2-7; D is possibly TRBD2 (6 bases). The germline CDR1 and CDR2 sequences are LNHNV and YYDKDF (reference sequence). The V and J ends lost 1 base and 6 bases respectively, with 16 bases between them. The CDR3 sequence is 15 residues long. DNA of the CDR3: TGTGCCACCAGCAGAGTTACGGGAGCCGGTCTCGAGCAGTACTTC. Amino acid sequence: CATSRVTGAGLEQYF.

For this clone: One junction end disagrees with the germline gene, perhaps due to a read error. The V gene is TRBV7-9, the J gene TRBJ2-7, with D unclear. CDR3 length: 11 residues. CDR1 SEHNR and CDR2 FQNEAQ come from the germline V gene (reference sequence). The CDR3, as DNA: TGTTCCAGCAGCTCTACCTACGAGCAGTACTTC. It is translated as CSSSSTYEQYF.

The CDR3 loop reads CASSYWTGKVNEQFF. The CDR3 DNA follows: TGTGCCAGCAGTTACTGGACAGGGAAGGTCAATGAGCAGTTCTTC. This chain uses TRBV6-5 with TRBJ2-1, with 8 bases that match TRBD1. Germline trimming cut 1 base from V and 6 bases from J; bases unmatched to any gene: 5. The CDR3 runs to 15 residues. Germline CDR1 and CDR2: MNHEY and SVGAGI.